This T cell receptor beta chain was recorded in a study of T cell repertoires in cytomegalovirus infection. Study details: Indications of both CMV infection and matching HLA type were provided by public TCR beta signatures. Points from the study as a whole: Summed public TCR beta family frequency identified CMV carriers bearing the relevant HLA. HLA-C-restricted TCR beta clonotypes specific for CMV led the ex vivo response.

CDR1 and CDR2 (germline): SGDLS, YYNGEE. This CDR3 has 14 amino acids. After removal of 4 bases from V and 7 bases from J, the junction contained 4 bases not matched to a gene. MiXCR, applied by TCRdb to the reads, yields one record per CDR3 protein. The data show about 490,000 distinct CDR3 sequences, 16% seen once. This clonotype has just a few counts. Its antigen is not known. This sequence was found in a human donor in good health (CMV status not recorded). Some clones in this sample may be carry-over from other donors' samples. The V gene is TRBV9, the J gene TRBJ1-6; 8 bases align to TRBD1. The sample comprised CD8+ T cells from PBMCs. The CDR3 DNA reads TGTGCCAGCAGCCCCGCAGGGGGCAATTCACCCCTCCACTTT. Protein sequence: CASSPAGGNSPLHF.